This TCR beta chain was profiled in a study of cytomegalovirus exposure and HLA in healthy donors. Concerning this clone itself: What it binds is unknown.

Clones were sequenced by immunoSEQ multiplex PCR, and TCRdb holds only the in-frame ones, with some missing. The repertoire consists of some 240,000 clones, with around four fifths occurring once and the leading ten covering roughly 6%. The study's findings and limits: Rare TCR sequences predominated, though certain public TCRs were found in many donors. According to a later analysis, TCR clusters from the first cohort tended to co-occur in the 120 or so validation repertoires. Testing in vitro showed a few CMV-associated chains specific for CMV antigens.

Donors were drawn from the approximately 110-subject validation cohort, separate from the approximately 680-subject first cohort. V gave up 0 bases and J gave up 4 bases, with 10 bases separating them. From germline, CDR1 is SGHRS and CDR2 YFSETQ. This CDR3 has 14 amino acids. Material: PBMCs. V is TRBV5-1 and J is TRBJ1-1; D uncertain. This TCR was recovered from a woman younger than 35 in good health and CMV-seronegative. CDR3 in amino acids: CASSLEFRATEAFF. CDR3 nucleotides: TGCGCCAGCAGCTTGGAATTCCGGGCCACTGAAGCTTTCTTT. The full variable domain, completed using reference TRBV5-1 and TRBJ1-1, is KAGVTQTPRYLIKTRGQQVTLSCSPISGHRSVSWYQQTPGQGLQFLFEYFSETQRNKGNFPGRFSGRQFSNSRSEMNVSTLELGDSALYLCASSLEFRATEAFFGQGTRLTVV.